The sequence of this TCR beta chain was determined in a study of early T cells in non-severe SARS-CoV-2 infection. In the study overall: Unpaired chains resulted from sequencing bulk RNA of unsorted whole blood.

Study-wide results and limits: VDJdb-based matching was biased toward anti-spike CD8 responses and missed private and CD4 specificities.

Each single cDNA molecule received a unique molecular identifier. TCRdb used MiXCR to reprocess the 5' RACE reads, holding one entry per CDR3 protein. Of some 89,000 distinct CDR3 sequences listed, 8% to 13% are singletons. The CDR3 loop spans 13 amino acids. The J segment lost 6 bases and the V segment lost 4 bases, leaving 2 bases of the junction unmatched. The germline V gene encodes CDR1 SGHTA and CDR2 FQGTGA. With regard to this clonotype: Its antigen is still unknown.

Here the sequenced sample was whole blood, taken at baseline. This TCR was sampled from an adult who was a healthcare worker with PCR-confirmed SARS-CoV-2 infection or an uninfected control (not recorded which). The chain uses TRBV7-3 and TRBJ2-3; 9 bases are a match to TRBD2. The CDR3 DNA sequence: TGTGCCAGCAGCTCAGCGGGAGGTGATACGCAGTATTTT. Its translation: CASSSAGGDTQYF. Supplemented by reference TRBV7-3 and TRBJ2-3, the full variable domain reads GAGVSQTPSNKVTEKGKYVELRCDPISGHTALYWYRQSLGQGPEFLIYFQGTGAADDSGLPNDRFFAVRPEGSVSTLKIQRTERGDSAVYLCASSSAGGDTQYFGPGTRLTVL.